The next 30 T cell receptor beta chains were all read from a single sample in a study of CD8 T cells in Susac syndrome. The RNA input was roughly 0.45 to 1 ug, and it was reverse transcribed with random hexamers. TCRdb re-derived calls from the immunoSEQ multiplex PCR reads in MiXCR, one entry per CDR3 protein. The data contain 150,000 to 200,000 distinct CDR3 sequences, roughly 96% of them seen just once; the ten biggest clones take up about 0.15%. What was sequenced was CD8+ T cells from PBMCs. All receptors derive from a human donor with multiple sclerosis.

This clonotype came up once. The rearrangement uses TRBV4-1 and TRBJ2-3; TRBD1 is a possible D gene (5 bases). V was cut by 7 bases and J by 10 bases, with 24 bases left in between. Germline loops: CDR1 MGHRA, CDR2 YSYEKL. The CDR3 consists of 15 residues. The CDR3 bases are TGCGCCAGCACCATAGACGACCTCGGACAAGGTGCGCAGTATTTT. As protein: CASTIDDLGQGAQYF.

This rearrangement joins TRBV27 to TRBJ2-2, with a tentative D call TRBD1 (6 bases). Germline lookup yields CDR1 MNHEY and CDR2 SMNVEV (reference sequence). This CDR3 is 13 amino acids long. V gave up 4 bases and J gave up 7 bases, with 10 bases separating them. In nucleotides, the CDR3 is TGTGCCAGCAGTTACAGGGTGAACGGGGAGCTGTTTTTT. This gives the protein CASSYRVNGELFF.

The chain couples TRBV15 to TRBJ2-7; either TRBD1 or TRBD2 may supply D (5 bases each). The CDR3 is 17 amino acids. Trimming removed 0 bases from V and 0 bases from J, with 15 bases in between. Germline lookup yields CDR1 LNHNV and CDR2 YYDKDF (reference sequence). CDR3 bases: TGTGCCACCAGCAGAGAGGGGACCGGGCCCAGCTCCTACGAGCAGTACTTC. Its translation: CATSREGTGPSSYEQYF.

This chain's CDR3 is CASSVGGDQPQHF. CDR3 coding DNA: TGTGCCAGCAGTGTTGGAGGAGATCAGCCCCAGCATTTT. This chain links TRBV2 with TRBJ1-5; D is unresolved. The CDR3 runs to 13 residues. Germline V gene data show CDR1 as SNHLY and CDR2 as FYNNEI. Trimming took off 4 bases at V and 5 bases at J, with 9 bases between the two ends.

The chain recombines TRBV28 with TRBJ2-7; D gene unclear. The CDR3 has 16 residues. With 5 bases removed from V and 0 bases from J, the gap between germline ends came to 17 bases. Germline-derived CDR1 and CDR2 are MDHEN and SYDVKM. This CDR3 reads CASSKDGSSFSYEQYF. In DNA form, the CDR3 reads TGTGCCAGCAGTAAAGACGGCTCGTCCTTCTCCTACGAGCAGTACTTC.

The V gene is TRBV13, the J gene TRBJ2-1; 8 bases align to TRBD2. CDR3 length equals 20 residues. V dropped 5 bases and J dropped 3; count of bases not matched to a gene: 21. From germline, CDR1 is PRHDT and CDR2 FYEKMQ (reference sequence). CDR3 loop: CASSQGWDTISGRDYNEQFF. CDR3 nucleotides: TGTGCCAGCAGCCAAGGGTGGGACACGATAAGCGGGAGAGACTACAATGAGCAGTTCTTC.

This clonotype has only one observation. The V gene is TRBV27, the J gene TRBJ2-1; 8 positions match TRBD1. Germline CDR1 and CDR2: MNHEY and SMNVEV (reference sequence). The CDR3 runs 16 residues. With 5 bases clipped from V and 10 bases from J, the junction kept 16 bases outside the gene matches. DNA of the CDR3: TGTGCCAGCAGTGCGTGGGACAGGATGGCTAGAAGCGAGCAGTTCTTC. Residues: CASSAWDRMARSEQFF.

The J gene is TRBJ2-1, the V gene TRBV5-1; no clear D. Trimming left V 2 bases short and J 5 bases short, with 11 bases between. Per the germline V gene, CDR1 is SGHRS and CDR2 is YFSETQ. The CDR3 length is 14 residues. The CDR3 nucleotides read TGCGCCAGCAGCTTCTGGGGATCAAACAATGAGCAGTTCTTC. Its translation: CASSFWGSNNEQFF.

The chain employs TRBV28 and TRBJ2-7; a weak D match, TRBD2 (7 bases). The CDR3 covers 13 residues. V lost 3 bases to trimming and J lost 3 bases, with 9 bases between them. Per germline, CDR1 MDHEN and CDR2 SYDVKM. The CDR3 coding sequence is TGTGCCAGCAGTTTGGGGGGGCTCTACGAGCAGTACTTC. Its translation: CASSLGGLYEQYF.

The chain carries TRBV5-1 and TRBJ1-1; 10 bases line up with TRBD1. Germline V gene sequence: CDR1 SGHRS, CDR2 YFSETQ. The CDR3 runs 14 residues. Germline trimming cut 4 bases from V and 5 bases from J; bases unmatched to any gene: 5. The DNA for the CDR3 is TGCGCCAGCAGCATAGGGACAGGGGAAACTGAAGCTTTCTTT. Amino acid sequence: CASSIGTGETEAFF.

This rearrangement joins TRBV20-1 to TRBJ2-3; D not resolved. V lost 5 bases and J lost 4, with 25 bases in between. CDR1 and CDR2 (germline): DFQATT, SNEGSKA (reference sequence). This CDR3 contains 17 residues. The CDR3 DNA is TGCAGTGCTTTCCCAGCCGGGCTTGTCCCAGACCCAGATACGCAGTATTTT. Translating it yields CSAFPAGLVPDPDTQYF.

The chain links TRBV30 to TRBJ1-2; no reliable D call. This CDR3 comprises 12 residues. The germline CDR1 and CDR2 sequences are GTSNPN and SVGIG (reference sequence). V lost 2 bases and J 6 bases, leaving 10 bases between the germline ends. The CDR3 region has the DNA TGTGCCTGGAGTTTGGGTTCGGATGGCTACACCTTC. Translation gives CAWSLGSDGYTF. Full variable domain (rest looked up from reference TRBV30 and TRBJ1-2): SQTIHQWPATLVQPVGSPLSLECTVEGTSNPNLYWYRQAAGRGLQLLFYSVGIGQISSEVPQNLSASRPQDRQFILSSKKLLLSDSGFYLCAWSLGSDGYTFGSGTRLTVV.

This rearrangement joins TRBV9 to TRBJ1-1; weak D call: TRBD1 (6 bases). The CDR3 extends over 14 amino acids. Germline values: CDR1 SGDLS, CDR2 YYNGEE. Trimming pared 3 bases from V and 0 bases from J, leaving 9 bases between. The CDR3 sequence is CASSAEGVNTEAFF. The CDR3 bases are TGTGCCAGCAGCGCGGAGGGGGTGAACACTGAAGCTTTCTTT.

This chain joins TRBV28 and TRBJ2-3, with TRBD1 as a possible D gene (5 bases). The CDR3 runs 14 residues. CDR1 and CDR2 from the germline V gene are MDHEN and SYDVKM. The germline V and J ends were trimmed by 2 bases and 0 bases, with 6 bases remaining between them. The CDR3 sequence is CASSLGHSTDTQYF. The CDR3, as DNA: TGTGCCAGCAGTTTAGGACATAGCACAGATACGCAGTATTTT.

The genes are TRBV20-1 and TRBJ1-1; D is unclear. V was cut by 0 bases and J by 1 base, with 3 bases left in between. Germline V gene lookup returns CDR1 DFQATT and CDR2 SNEGSKA (reference sequence). The length of the CDR3 is 12 residues. CDR3 amino acids: CSARDGNTEAFF. In DNA, the CDR3 is TGCAGTGCTAGAGATGGGAACACTGAAGCTTTCTTT.

The rearrangement links TRBV7-8 to TRBJ2-5; D gene unclear. Germline values: CDR1 SGHVS, CDR2 FQNEAQ. Trimming cost V 3 bases and J 4 bases, with 6 bases left between them. The CDR3 is 12 amino acids. The CDR3 sequence is CASSFLVETQYF. The CDR3, as DNA: TGTGCCAGCAGCTTCTTGGTAGAGACCCAGTACTTC.

This clonotype was recorded only once. The chain recombines TRBV30 with TRBJ2-7; D not certain. The CDR3 contains 14 residues. V was trimmed by 0 bases and J by 2 bases, leaving 11 bases between them. The germline gives CDR1 GTSNPN, CDR2 SVGIG (reference sequence). CDR3 bases: TGTGCCTGGAGTGTAGTCAGGAATCCCTACGAGCAGTACTTC. Translation gives CAWSVVRNPYEQYF.

This rearrangement joins TRBV28 to TRBJ1-2, with 11 nucleotides matching TRBD1. The J segment lost 8 bases and the V segment lost 5 bases, leaving 10 bases of the junction unmatched. In germline, CDR1 is MDHEN, CDR2 SYDVKM. CDR3 length: 15 residues. DNA for the CDR3: TGTGCCAGCAGTACCTCCAGGACAGGGGGCGCCGGCTACACCTTC. Amino acids: CASSTSRTGGAGYTF.

The chain recombines TRBV7-9 with TRBJ2-1, with 14 bases identical to TRBD2. The germline CDR1 and CDR2 sequences are SEHNR and FQNEAQ (reference sequence). This CDR3 contains 16 residues. V shed 1 base and J 9 bases; nucleotides not matched to a gene: 5. The CDR3 loop is CASSLGTGTSGGEQFF. The CDR3, as DNA: TGTGCCAGCAGCTTAGGGACAGGGACTAGCGGGGGTGAGCAGTTCTTC. The whole variable domain, filled in from reference TRBV7-9 and TRBJ2-1, reads DTGVSQNPRHKITKRGQNVTFRCDPISEHNRLYWYRQTLGQGPEFLTYFQNEAQLEKSRLLSDRFSAERPKGSFSTLEIQRTEQGDSAMYLCASSLGTGTSGGEQFFGPGTRLTVL.

The CDR3 DNA sequence: TGTGCCAGCCGGGACAACCTCAATCAGCCCCAGCATTTT. It codes for CASRDNLNQPQHF. The chain has TRBV27 and TRBJ1-5, with D tentatively TRBD1 (6 bases). V gave up 8 bases and J gave up 3 bases, with 11 bases separating them. Germline-derived CDR1 and CDR2 are MNHEY and SMNVEV (reference sequence). This CDR3 is 13 amino acids long.

This clonotype was recorded only once. The V gene is TRBV20-1, the J gene TRBJ2-5; D remains unclear. Per germline, CDR1 DFQATT and CDR2 SNEGSKA (reference sequence). CDR3 length: 15 amino acids. V was cut by 0 bases and J by 2 bases, with 13 bases left in between. The CDR3 DNA reads TGCAGTGCTAGAGAGCACAAAAGTTCACAAGAGACCCAGTACTTC. Amino acid sequence: CSAREHKSSQETQYF.

The rearrangement joins TRBV20-1 to TRBJ1-5; 10 bases match TRBD1. This CDR3 comprises 14 residues. Germline trimming cut 1 base from V and 9 bases from J; bases unmatched to any gene: 6. Germline lookup yields CDR1 DFQATT and CDR2 SNEGSKA (reference sequence). CDR3: CSARVGQGKWPQHF. CDR3 DNA sequence: TGCAGTGCTAGAGTGGGACAGGGGAAATGGCCCCAGCATTTT.

As DNA, the CDR3 is TGCAGTGGCCTAGGGAGGACAGGGTTTGATGAGCAGTTCTTC. Its translation: CSGLGRTGFDEQFF. The chain couples TRBV20-1 to TRBJ2-1; the match to TRBD1 covers 8 bases. V lost 7 bases and J lost 8; bases outside the gene matches: 13. The CDR3 loop spans 14 amino acids. CDR1 is DFQATT and CDR2 is SNEGSKA in the germline V gene (reference sequence).

This clonotype is a singleton in its sample. The chain carries TRBV15 and TRBJ2-5; D unclear. Germline V gene lookup returns CDR1 LNHNV and CDR2 YYDKDF (reference sequence). V was trimmed by 5 bases and J by 1 base, leaving 14 bases between them. CDR3 length: 15 amino acids. The CDR3 DNA reads TGTGCCACCAGCTCCGACGGCCGGACCCAAGAGACCCAGTACTTC. Amino acid sequence: CATSSDGRTQETQYF.

The rearrangement links TRBV25-1 to TRBJ1-1, with TRBD1 identical over 7 bases. This CDR3 comprises 12 residues. Losses at the gene ends were 6 bases for V and 5 bases for J; bases not matched to a gene: 3. Per germline, CDR1 MGHDK and CDR2 SYGVNS. The CDR3 is CASRRTGTEAFF. CDR3 coding DNA: TGTGCCAGCAGGAGGACAGGTACTGAAGCTTTCTTT.

The table lists this clonotype with a count of one. The V and J genes are TRBV12-3 or TRBV12-4 and TRBJ2-7; the D is unclear. This CDR3 contains 13 residues. V lost 1 base to trimming and J lost 5 bases, with 9 bases between them. CDR3 coding DNA: TGTGCCAGCAGTTTAGTGGGCTGGGACGAGCAGTACTTC. It yields the protein CASSLVGWDEQYF.

The V gene is TRBV18, the J gene TRBJ2-7, with D unresolved. The germline V and J ends were trimmed by 2 bases and 0 bases, with 11 bases remaining between them. The germline V gene has CDR1 KGHSH and CDR2 LQKENI. The CDR3 loop spans 15 amino acids. The CDR3 DNA follows: TGTGCCAGCTCACCAGGGTACGGTTCCTCCTACGAGCAGTACTTC. This gives the protein CASSPGYGSSYEQYF. The full variable domain, in which reference TRBV18 and TRBJ2-7 provide the parts outside the CDR3, is NAGVMQNPRHLVRRRGQEARLRCSPMKGHSHVYWYRQLPEEGLKFMVYLQKENIIDESGMPKERFSAEFPKEGPSILRIQQVVRGDSAAYFCASSPGYGSSYEQYFGPGTRLTVT.

The rearrangement joins TRBV27 to TRBJ1-6; 7 bases match TRBD1. The V segment lost 2 bases and the J segment 2 bases; nucleotides outside the gene matches: 6. Germline CDR1 reads MNHEY; CDR2 reads SMNVEV (reference sequence). This CDR3 has 17 residues. The CDR3 loop reads CASSLRTGDAYNSPLHF. The CDR3 DNA follows: TGTGCCAGCAGTTTACGCACAGGGGATGCCTATAATTCACCCCTCCACTTT.

The chain couples TRBV9 to TRBJ1-1, with D possibly matching TRBD1 (5 bases). This CDR3 region has 13 residues. V was trimmed by 0 bases and J by 4 bases, leaving 7 bases between them. Per germline, CDR1 SGDLS and CDR2 YYNGEE. DNA for the CDR3: TGTGCCAGCAGCGTAGGGGGGTTCACTGAAGCTTTCTTT. Protein: CASSVGGFTEAFF. Full variable domain (rest looked up from reference TRBV9 and TRBJ1-1): DSGVTQTPKHLITATGQRVTLRCSPRSGDLSVYWYQQSLDQGLQFLIQYYNGEERAKGNILERFSAQQFPDLHSELNLSSLELGDSALYFCASSVGGFTEAFFGQGTRLTVV.

The CDR3 DNA sequence: TGTGCCAGCAGTTTGACCAATGGAAACATTCAGTACTTC. This encodes CASSLTNGNIQYF. V usage is TRBV12-3 or TRBV12-4 and J usage is TRBJ2-4; no clear D. V was shortened by 3 bases and J by 6 bases, with 9 bases between the two germline ends. The CDR3 has 13 residues.